A selection of T cell receptor beta chains follows, all from one sample in a study of blood T cells in healthy people across ages. Each CDR3 protein is one row after TCRdb ran MiXCR on the 5' RACE reads. The profile shows 1.5 million to 1.8 million distinct CDR3 sequences, roughly 43% of them singletons. The sample was blood. The receptors come from a woman between 18 and 29 years old in good health. CDR3s include the opening cysteine and the closing phenylalanine or tryptophan. The D gene is left open where the match is weak. Size is stated for part of the rows, as once, few or many counts, or as a class when the clone is expanded.

v_call	clone_size	j_call	d_call	cdr3_nt	cdr3_aa
TRBV6-4	-	TRBJ2-7	-	TGTGCCAGCAGTAGGGAACAGGGCAGCTCCTACGAGCAGTACTTC	CASSREQGSSYEQYF
TRBV20-1	-	TRBJ2-3	TRBD2	TGCAGTGCTAAAAGACTAGCGGGAGTGAGAGATACGCAGTATTTT	CSAKRLAGVRDTQYF
TRBV24-1	-	TRBJ1-5	-	TGTGCCACCAGTGATGCAGGGGGCAATCAGCCCCAGCATTTT	CATSDAGGNQPQHF
TRBV10-3	-	TRBJ2-7	TRBD2	TGTGCCATTCTAGCGGACCTCCCCTACGAGCAGTACTTC	CAILADLPYEQYF
TRBV20-1	few	TRBJ1-2	-	TGCAGTGCTAGAGATGGACACCTAAGAGGGGGCTACACCTTC	CSARDGHLRGGYTF
TRBV30	few	TRBJ1-4	TRBD1	TGTGCCTGGAGTGGGACTTCAGAGGGCAGGGGGCGATGGGAAAAACTGTTTTTT	CAWSGTSEGRGRWEKLFF
TRBV11-2	few	TRBJ1-1	TRBD1	TGTGCCAGCAGCTTGTGGGACAGAAAGAACACTGAAGCTTTCTTT	CASSLWDRKNTEAFF
TRBV12-3/TRBV12-4	-	TRBJ2-6	TRBD2	TGTGCCAGCAACGAGGGGACTATTGCCAACGTCCTGACTTTC	CASNEGTIANVLTF
TRBV9	-	TRBJ2-7	-	TGTGCCAGCAGCGTAGAGGCCAATTACGAGCAGTACTTC	CASSVEANYEQYF
TRBV7-9	-	TRBJ1-4	-	TGTGCCAGCAGCGTACGACAGGCGGGAGCTAATGAAAAACTGTTTTTT	CASSVRQAGANEKLFF
TRBV7-2	many	TRBJ2-4	-	TGTGCCAGCAGCCCAAAAGGGAAGGGCAAAAACATTCAGTACTTC	CASSPKGKGKNIQYF
TRBV7-2	-	TRBJ2-3	-	TGTGCCAGCAGTCCACACAGGGAAACAGATACGCAGTATTTT	CASSPHRETDTQYF
TRBV21-1	-	TRBJ1-6	-	TGTGCCAGCAGCAAAGAGAACTGTAGCCTGCCTAGCTCCTATAATTCACCCCTCCACTTT	CASSKENCSLPSSYNSPLHF
TRBV4-1	-	TRBJ1-6	-	TGCGCCAGCAGCCAAGGGGCGGGTATTGGGAATAATTCACCCCTCCACTTT	CASSQGAGIGNNSPLHF
TRBV7-3	-	TRBJ2-5	-	TGTGCCAGCAGCTTGGGCCAACCCTATAATGAGCAGTACTTC	CASSLGQPYNEQYF
TRBV28	-	TRBJ2-2	-	TGTGCCAGCGAGGGTACCAACACCGGGGAGCTGTTTTTT	CASEGTNTGELFF
TRBV27	few	TRBJ2-3	-	TGTGCCAGCAGTTTAACTAGGTCGGATACGCAGTATTTT	CASSLTRSDTQYF
TRBV6-1	few	TRBJ1-2	-	TGTGCCAGCAGTGAAAACAGGTTGGTCGGCTACACCTTC	CASSENRLVGYTF
TRBV7-9	few	TRBJ2-7	-	TGTGCCAGCAGCATGATAGTCACCTACGAGCAGTACTTC	CASSMIVTYEQYF
TRBV7-2	few	TRBJ2-7	-	TGTGCCACGGGTGGGCCTTACGAGCAGTACTTC	CATGGPYEQYF
TRBV29-1	-	TRBJ2-4	-	TGCAGCGTTGGCCACTTAGGGAACATTCAGTACTTC	CSVGHLGNIQYF
TRBV4-1	-	TRBJ2-3	TRBD2	TGCGCCAGCAGAGGACTAGCGGAAGATACGCAGTATTTT	CASRGLAEDTQYF
TRBV11-2	-	TRBJ2-1	-	TGTGCCAGTGAACTAGGGAGTTCAAATGAGCAGTTCTTC	CASELGSSNEQFF
TRBV27	few	TRBJ2-1	TRBD1	TGTGCCAGCAGTTTCGGGACAGGGGGGCACAATGAGCAGTTCTTC	CASSFGTGGHNEQFF
TRBV4-2	few	TRBJ2-3	TRBD1	TGTGCCAGCAGCCAGGGACAGACCACTAGCACAGATACGCAGTATTTT	CASSQGQTTSTDTQYF
TRBV9	-	TRBJ2-1	TRBD2	TGTGCCAGCAGCTTTCGTTCGACTAGCGGGGGCCTCTCCATCTACAATGAGCAGTTCTTC	CASSFRSTSGGLSIYNEQFF
TRBV6-5	-	TRBJ2-7	-	TGTGCCAGCAGTTACTCGTGTGAGCAGTACTTC	CASSYSCEQYF
TRBV27	once	TRBJ1-2	-	TGTGCCATCAGGCGCGGCAAAGGCCTTGGCTACACCTTC	CAIRRGKGLGYTF
TRBV6-1	few	TRBJ2-3	-	TGTGCCAGTTTTCAAGGGGGTACGCAGTATTTT	CASFQGGTQYF
TRBV4-2	-	TRBJ2-7	-	TGTGCCAGCAGCCAAGATTTGGGCAGTTACTACGAGCAGTACTTC	CASSQDLGSYYEQYF
TRBV27	few	TRBJ2-7	-	TGTGTCAGCAGTTTAGGGGATTCTTACGAGCAGTACTTC	CVSSLGDSYEQYF
TRBV12-3/TRBV12-4	-	TRBJ2-3	TRBD2	TGTGCCAGCACCCTAAGCGGGAGGGCCTCGGCTACGCAGTATTTT	CASTLSGRASATQYF
TRBV20-1	few	TRBJ2-1	TRBD2	TGCAGTGCTAGAATAGGCGGATTAGCGGGGGAAAGCTCCTACAATGAGCAGTTCTTC	CSARIGGLAGESSYNEQFF
TRBV3-1	-	TRBJ2-7	-	TGCGCCAGCAGCCAAGAGGGCGACACCGGCTCCTACGAGCAGTACTTC	CASSQEGDTGSYEQYF
TRBV18	-	TRBJ2-1	-	TGTGCCAGCTCACCAAATGAGGGGTTTTCCTACAATGAGCAGTTCTTC	CASSPNEGFSYNEQFF
TRBV5-1	-	TRBJ2-3	TRBD2	TGCGCCAGCAGCTTGGATCTTGCTAGCGGGGGACTCACAGATACGCAGTATTTT	CASSLDLASGGLTDTQYF
TRBV6-6	-	TRBJ2-3	TRBD2	TGTGCCAGCAGTTACGGACCGGGACTAGCGAATACGCAGTATTTT	CASSYGPGLANTQYF
TRBV6-1	-	TRBJ1-1	-	TGTGCCAGTCTAGGGGGGGGGAACACTGAAGCTTTCTTT	CASLGGGNTEAFF
TRBV10-3	-	TRBJ1-2	-	TGTGCCATCAGTGGAGGTGACTATGGCTACACCTTC	CAISGGDYGYTF
TRBV7-2	few	TRBJ1-1	TRBD1	TGTGCCAGCAGCATACAGGGGCCGAACACTGAAGCTTTCTTT	CASSIQGPNTEAFF
TRBV6-2/TRBV6-3	few	TRBJ2-1	-	TGTGCCAGCATTTTTAGGGGCCCCTCCTACAATGAGCAGTTCTTC	CASIFRGPSYNEQFF
TRBV2	few	TRBJ1-4	TRBD1	TGTGCCACCGCTACCGGGACAGGGCATGAAAAACTGTTTTTT	CATATGTGHEKLFF
TRBV20-1	few	TRBJ2-7	-	TGCAGTGCTAGGCCCATTGTAAGTACCTACGAGCAGTACTTC	CSARPIVSTYEQYF
TRBV4-2	-	TRBJ2-4	-	TGTGCCAGCAGCCAAGAGGAAGGCCTAGGAAACATTCAGTACTTC	CASSQEEGLGNIQYF
TRBV6-1	-	TRBJ2-5	-	TGTGCCGGCAGTGAAGACCGGTACCAAGAGACCCAGTACTTC	CAGSEDRYQETQYF
TRBV9	-	TRBJ2-1	TRBD2	TGTGCCAGCAGCCTAATCCCGGGACTAGCGAGTAATGAGCAGTTCTTC	CASSLIPGLASNEQFF
TRBV7-9	few	TRBJ2-7	TRBD1	TGTGCCAGCAGCTTCCGGGACAGGGGAGTCCACGAGCAGTACTTC	CASSFRDRGVHEQYF
TRBV12-3/TRBV12-4	-	TRBJ2-4	-	TGTGCCAGCAGTCCGTACGGACAGTGGGACATTCAGTACTTC	CASSPYGQWDIQYF
TRBV7-2	-	TRBJ2-1	TRBD2	TGTGCCAGCAGCACCAGACTAGCGGGAGCATACAATGAGCAGTTCTTC	CASSTRLAGAYNEQFF
TRBV20-1	-	TRBJ2-5	-	TGCAGTGCTAGAGCGTCGGTAGTGAAGACCCAGTACTTC	CSARASVVKTQYF
TRBV2	few	TRBJ2-3	-	TGTGCCAGCAGTGAGCATAGACCCCAGAGGTTGGCAGATACGCAGTATTTT	CASSEHRPQRLADTQYF
TRBV7-2	-	TRBJ2-7	-	TGTGCCAGCAGCCAAATGAGAGGGATCTACGAGCAGTACTTC	CASSQMRGIYEQYF
TRBV4-2	few	TRBJ2-3	TRBD2	TGTGCCAGCAGCCAAGAAGGACTAGCGTCTAGCACAGATACGCAGTATTTT	CASSQEGLASSTDTQYF
TRBV10-3	-	TRBJ1-1	-	TGTGCCAGCCTTCGTGACACGCCTTTCGCGGCTTTCTTT	CASLRDTPFAAFF
TRBV6-2/TRBV6-3	few	TRBJ1-5	-	TGTGCCAGCAGTGACGGTCAACGCCAGCCCCAGCATTTT	CASSDGQRQPQHF
TRBV28	-	TRBJ2-1	-	TGTGCCAGCAGTTTCATCAACGGGATGTGGGGTGAGCAGTTCTTC	CASSFINGMWGEQFF
TRBV6-5	-	TRBJ2-7	-	TGTGCCAGCAGTTACTCTCTGCTAGCTGGGGAGCAGTACTTC	CASSYSLLAGEQYF
TRBV6-6	-	TRBJ1-4	TRBD1	TGTGCCAGCAGTTTGGACAGGGTGGGCGAAAAACTGTTTTTT	CASSLDRVGEKLFF
TRBV7-9	few	TRBJ2-3	TRBD1	TGTGCCAGCAGCCGACAGGGGGTCGGCACAGATACGCAGTATTTT	CASSRQGVGTDTQYF